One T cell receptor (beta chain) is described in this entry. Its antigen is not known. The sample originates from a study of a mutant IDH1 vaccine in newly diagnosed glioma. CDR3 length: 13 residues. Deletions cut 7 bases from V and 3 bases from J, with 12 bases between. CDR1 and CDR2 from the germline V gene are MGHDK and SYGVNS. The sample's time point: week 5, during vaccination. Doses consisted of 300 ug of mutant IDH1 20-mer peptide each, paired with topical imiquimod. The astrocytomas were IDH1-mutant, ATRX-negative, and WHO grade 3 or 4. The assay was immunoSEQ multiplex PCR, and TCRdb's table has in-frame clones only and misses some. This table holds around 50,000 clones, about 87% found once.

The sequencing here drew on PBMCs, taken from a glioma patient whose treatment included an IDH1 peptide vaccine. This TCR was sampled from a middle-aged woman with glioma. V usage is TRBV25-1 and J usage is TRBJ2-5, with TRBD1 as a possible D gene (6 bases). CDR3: CASTYRAKETQYF. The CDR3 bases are TGTGCCAGCACTTACAGGGCGAAAGAGACCCAGTACTTC.